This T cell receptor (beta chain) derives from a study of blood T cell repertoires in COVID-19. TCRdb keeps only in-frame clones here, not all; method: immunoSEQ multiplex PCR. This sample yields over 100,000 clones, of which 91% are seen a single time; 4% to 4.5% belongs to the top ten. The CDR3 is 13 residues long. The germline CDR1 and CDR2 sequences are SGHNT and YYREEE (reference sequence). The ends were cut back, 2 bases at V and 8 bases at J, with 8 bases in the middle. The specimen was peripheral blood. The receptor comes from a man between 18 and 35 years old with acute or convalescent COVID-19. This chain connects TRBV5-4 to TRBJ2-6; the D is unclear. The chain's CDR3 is CASSFYSTNVLTF. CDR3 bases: TGTGCCAGCAGCTTTTATAGTACCAACGTCCTGACTTTC. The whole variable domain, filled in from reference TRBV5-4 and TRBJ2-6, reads ETGVTQSPTHLIKTRGQQVTLRCSSQSGHNTVSWYQQALGQGPQFIFQYYREEENGRGNFPPRFSGLQFPNYSSELNVNALELDDSALYLCASSFYSTNVLTFGAGSRLTVL.